This T cell receptor beta chain was profiled in a study of PD-1 blockade in classical Hodgkin lymphoma. Findings of the study overall: Newly diagnosed patients reportedly trailed healthy donors in baseline TCR diversity. CD4+ TCR diversity, unlike CD8+, rose significantly by C4D1.

As concerns this clone: Its antigen is unknown.

The method was immunoSEQ multiplex PCR; TCRdb's version includes in-frame clones alone and lacks a portion of them. This repertoire shows tens of thousands of clones, more than 75% found once; its top ten account for about 20%. Germline CDR1 reads SGHDT; CDR2 reads YYEEEE. V was cut by 0 bases and J by 4 bases, with 10 bases left in between. The CDR3 has 15 residues. Time point reported: cycle 4 day 1 (C4D1), after more than five weeks of nivolumab. Every patient experienced relapse after autologous stem cell transplantation, and brentuximab vedotin exposure varied. Sample: peripheral blood mononuclear cells (PBMCs), taken before the fourth cycle of nivolumab. The chain carries TRBV5-6 and TRBJ2-2, with D uncertain. The TCR was taken from a human donor with classical Hodgkin lymphoma. The CDR3 nucleotides read TGTGCCAGCAGCTTGGGGATGATGGCCACCGGGGAGCTGTTTTTT. Protein: CASSLGMMATGELFF.